This T cell receptor beta chain was found in a study of cytomegalovirus exposure and HLA in healthy donors. The PCR made use of 60 Vbeta and 13 Jbeta primers. Clones were read by immunoSEQ multiplex PCR, and TCRdb kept only the in-frame ones, dropping some. The specimen's table records more than 200,000 clones. Whereas donors were nominally healthy upon sampling, unrecorded immune exposures were probable. Comments on this clone: Its antigen is not identified.

The CDR3 is made up of 17 amino acids. Germline CDR1 is SGHTA and CDR2 is FQGNSA. Trimming at V came to 7 bases and at J to 0 bases, leaving 14 bases not matched to a gene. Regarding the study as a whole: Earlier findings revealed that most TCR beta V segments proved productive either about 90% or about 30% of the time. On later analysis, the bulk of CMV-associated TCR beta chains appeared to be HLA-restricted.

Material: PBMCs. The TCR comes from a woman in her thirties in good health and CMV-seropositive. V gene TRBV7-2 combines with J gene TRBJ1-1, with TRBD1 matching 7 bases. The CDR3 protein is CASNLLREDRVNTEAFF. CDR3 bases: TGTGCCAGCAACCTGCTGCGGGAAGACAGGGTGAACACTGAAGCTTTCTTT.